The 5 T cell receptor beta chains presented below share a single source sample, sequenced in a study of cytotoxic CD8 clonotypes in ibrutinib-treated CLL. Here immunoSEQ multiplex PCR was the method, and the copy in TCRdb shows in-frame clones only, minus some. The table has over 95,000 clones, roughly 60% seen once. Specimen: PBMCs, collected after 24 months of ibrutinib treatment. The receptors originated from a human donor with chronic lymphocytic leukemia.

This sequence joins TRBV5-1 and TRBJ1-5; D possibly corresponds to TRBD1 (5 bases). This CDR3 region has 14 residues. V was shortened by 1 base and J by 5 bases, with 10 bases between the two germline ends. The V gene's germline CDR1 is SGHRS and CDR2 YFSETQ. The CDR3 coding sequence is TGCGCCAGCAGCTTGTCAGGGTTAGATCAGCCCCAGCATTTT. Amino acid sequence: CASSLSGLDQPQHF.

This clone was recorded a few times. The genes are TRBV19 and TRBJ2-5; D not resolved. The V end lost 4 bases, the J end lost 5 bases, and 14 bases lay between the germline ends. CDR1 LNHDA and CDR2 SQIVND come from the germline V gene (reference sequence). This CDR3 spans 14 amino acids. The CDR3 here is CASSTGSLGETQYF. The CDR3 coding sequence is TGTGCCAGTAGTACGGGCAGCCTGGGGGAGACCCAGTACTTC.

This clone was found a few times. This sequence joins TRBV5-8 and TRBJ2-7; the D gene is possibly TRBD1 (5 bases). The CDR3 consists of 14 residues. Germline-derived CDR1 and CDR2 are SGHTS and YDEGEE. Trimming left V 1 base short and J 2 bases short, with 10 bases between. CDR3: CASSLFAGTYEQYF. The CDR3 nucleotides read TGTGCCAGCAGCTTGTTCGCAGGGACCTACGAGCAGTACTTC. Full variable domain (remainder filled in from reference TRBV5-8 and TRBJ2-7): EAGVTQSPTHLIKTRGQQATLRCSPISGHTSVYWYQQALGLGLQFLLWYDEGEERNRGNFPPRFSGRQFPNYSSELNVNALELEDSALYLCASSLFAGTYEQYFGPGTRLTVT.

The chain has TRBV7-9 and TRBJ2-7, with a possible D match to TRBD2 (6 bases). Trimming left V 4 bases short and J 7 bases short, with 11 bases between. The germline gives CDR1 SEHNR, CDR2 FQNEAQ (reference sequence). The length of the CDR3 is 12 residues. CDR3 amino acids: CASSSHREEQYF. For the CDR3, the DNA is TGTGCCAGCAGCTCCCATCGGGAGGAGCAGTACTTC. The full variable domain, rest sourced from reference TRBV7-9 and TRBJ2-7, is DTGVSQNPRHKITKRGQNVTFRCDPISEHNRLYWYRQTLGQGPEFLTYFQNEAQLEKSRLLSDRFSAERPKGSFSTLEIQRTEQGDSAMYLCASSSHREEQYFGPGTRLTVT.

This clone has a handful of counts. This rearrangement joins TRBV9 to TRBJ1-5; a possible D gene is TRBD1 (5 bases). The length of the CDR3 is 15 residues. Germline loops: CDR1 SGDLS, CDR2 YYNGEE. Trimming removed 5 bases from V and 0 bases from J, with 12 bases in between. CDR3 protein: CASSAGPSSNQPQHF. CDR3 in DNA: TGTGCCAGCAGTGCAGGGCCCTCTAGCAATCAGCCCCAGCATTTT.